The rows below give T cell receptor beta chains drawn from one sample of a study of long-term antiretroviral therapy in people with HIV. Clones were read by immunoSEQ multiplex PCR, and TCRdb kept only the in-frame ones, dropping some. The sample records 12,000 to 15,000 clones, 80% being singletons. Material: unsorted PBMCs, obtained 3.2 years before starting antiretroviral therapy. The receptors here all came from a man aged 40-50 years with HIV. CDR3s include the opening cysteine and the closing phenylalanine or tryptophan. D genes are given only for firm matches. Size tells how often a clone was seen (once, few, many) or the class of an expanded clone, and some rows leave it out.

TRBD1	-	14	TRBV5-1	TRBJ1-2	CASSTDRALLRCTF	TGCGCCAGCAGCACGGACAGGGCTCTCCTCCGATGCACCTTC
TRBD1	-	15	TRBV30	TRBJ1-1	CAWSPLDRGNTEAFF	TGTGCCTGGAGTCCCCTCGACAGGGGTAACACTGAAGCTTTCTTT
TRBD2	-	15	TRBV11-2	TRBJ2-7	CASSLASGGKYEQYF	TGTGCCAGCAGCTTAGCTAGCGGGGGGAAATACGAGCAGTACTTC
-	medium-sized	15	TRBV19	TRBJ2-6	CASSISSSGANVLTF	TGTGCCAGTAGTATCAGTAGCTCTGGGGCCAACGTCCTGACTTTC
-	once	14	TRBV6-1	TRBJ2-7	CASRFNGVSYEQYF	TGTGCCAGCAGATTCAACGGGGTCTCCTACGAGCAGTACTTC
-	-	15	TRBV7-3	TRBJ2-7	CASSLTPGQSEEQYF	TGTGCCAGCAGCCTCACCCCAGGACAGTCGGAAGAGCAGTACTTC
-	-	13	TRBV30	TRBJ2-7	CAWSTGQTREQYF	TGTGCCTGGAGTACGGGGCAAACTAGGGAGCAGTACTTC
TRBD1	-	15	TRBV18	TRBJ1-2	CASSPGQGAHYGYTF	TGTGCCAGCTCACCGGGACAGGGAGCTCACTATGGCTACACCTTC
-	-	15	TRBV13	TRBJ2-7	CASSSTGIRSYEQYF	TGTGCCAGCAGCTCAACAGGGATACGCTCCTACGAGCAGTACTTC
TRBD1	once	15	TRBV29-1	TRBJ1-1	CSVEEGQGASTEAFF	TGCAGCGTTGAAGAAGGACAGGGGGCATCGACTGAAGCTTTCTTT
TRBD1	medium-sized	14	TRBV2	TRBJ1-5	CASQGTGLGQPQHF	TGTGCCAGCCAAGGGACAGGGTTGGGTCAGCCCCAGCATTTT
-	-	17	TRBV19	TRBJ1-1	CASSIPPSGRRNTEAFF	TGTGCCAGTAGTATCCCACCTTCGGGGCGGCGGAACACTGAAGCTTTCTTT
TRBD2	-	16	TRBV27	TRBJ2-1	CASSLLGGGGYNEQFF	TGTGCCAGCAGTTTATTAGGCGGGGGGGGTTACAATGAGCAGTTCTTC
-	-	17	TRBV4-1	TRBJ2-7	CASSQDESSPATYEQYF	TGCGCCAGCAGCCAAGATGAGTCCTCCCCCGCCACCTACGAGCAGTACTTC
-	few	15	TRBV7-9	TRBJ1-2	CASSLSMTANYGYTF	TGTGCCAGCAGCTTATCTATGACCGCCAACTATGGCTACACCTTC
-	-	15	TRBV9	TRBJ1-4	CASSRTGGVNEKLFF	TGTGCCAGCAGCCGAACCGGAGGGGTTAATGAAAAACTGTTTTTT
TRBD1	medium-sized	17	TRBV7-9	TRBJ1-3	CASSSTSTGWKANTIYF	TGTGCCAGCAGCTCGACTTCGACAGGGTGGAAAGCCAACACCATATATTTT
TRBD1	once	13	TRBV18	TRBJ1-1	CASSDRVNTEAFF	TGTGCCAGCTCAGACAGGGTGAACACTGAAGCTTTCTTT
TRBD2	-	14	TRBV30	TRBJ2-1	CAWSPGGLANEQFF	TGTGCCTGGAGCCCGGGGGGATTGGCCAATGAGCAGTTCTTC
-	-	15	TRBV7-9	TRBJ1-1	CASSFDGARSTEAFF	TGTGCCAGCAGCTTTGACGGGGCCAGGAGCACTGAAGCTTTCTTT
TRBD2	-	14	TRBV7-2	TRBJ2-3	CASRLRGGRNTQYF	TGTGCCAGCAGGTTGCGGGGGGGCCGAAATACGCAGTATTTT
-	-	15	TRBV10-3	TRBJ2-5	CAISEQRDPEGTQYF	TGTGCCATCAGTGAGCAGAGAGACCCCGAGGGGACCCAGTACTTC
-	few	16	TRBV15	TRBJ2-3	CATSRTRDGSRDTQYF	TGTGCCACCAGCAGGACCCGGGACGGGAGCAGAGATACGCAGTATTTT
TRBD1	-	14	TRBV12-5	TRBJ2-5	CASGSADRGETQYF	TGTGCTAGTGGTTCCGCGGACAGGGGGGAGACCCAGTACTTC